This T cell receptor (delta chain) was recorded in a study of gamma-delta chains in newborns, infants, children. About the study: Innate gammadelta T cells reportedly expand polyclonally right after birth, driven by microbial exposure, per the title.

TCRdb made new clone calls on the reads using CATT. The data show approximately 12,000 delta-chain clones, over 8% seen once. This clone has more than one count but fewer than ten. V lost 6 bases, J lost 3 bases, and 12 bases stayed unmatched. The CDR3 contains 16 residues. Germline V gives CDR1 GEAIGNYY, CDR2 EKD. The receptor comes from a child who was a newborn, infant or young child, either healthy, febrile or measles-vaccinated (not recorded which). The chain recombines TRDV2 with TRDJ1; 10 bases fit TRDD3. The specimen sequenced was blood. CDR3 nucleotide sequence: TGTGCCTGTAACATACTGGGGGATGTGGAGGCCGATAAACTCATCTTT. It is translated as CACNILGDVEADKLIF.